A selection of T cell receptor beta chains follows, all from one sample in a study of blood T cell repertoires in COVID-19. The table came from immunoSEQ multiplex PCR; TCRdb's copy has only in-frame clones and leaves some out. This table holds 200,000 to 300,000 clones, 88% found once. The sample was peripheral blood. Every receptor here comes from a man aged 60 to 75 who had recovered from COVID-19. Both conserved end residues are part of each CDR3. The D gene is left open where the match is weak. Expanded clones get a size class; other rows say once, few or many, or leave the size out.

v_gene	len	d_gene	j_gene	abundance	CDR3aa	CDR3nt
TRBV7-9	15	TRBD1	TRBJ1-6	once	CASSAQGQGNSPLHF	TGTGCCAGCAGCGCCCAGGGACAGGGGAATTCACCCCTCCACTTT
TRBV7-9	15	TRBD1	TRBJ2-1	.	CASSPRDRVKYEQFF	TGTGCCAGCAGCCCGCGGGACAGGGTAAAGTATGAGCAGTTCTTC
TRBV29-1	20	TRBD2	TRBJ2-2	.	CSVEDLGHIGLAGGTGELFF	TGCAGCGTTGAAGATTTGGGACATATTGGACTAGCGGGGGGGACCGGGGAGCTGTTTTTT
TRBV7-6	16	.	TRBJ2-7	once	CASSFSADSLSYEQYF	TGTGCCAGCAGCTTTAGCGCGGACAGCCTCTCCTACGAGCAGTACTTC
TRBV19	16	.	TRBJ2-1	.	CASSMVGRERYNEQFF	TGTGCCAGTAGTATGGTTGGCAGGGAACGGTACAATGAGCAGTTCTTC
TRBV7-2	13	.	TRBJ2-1	.	CASSPYSAIEQFF	TGTGCCAGCAGCCCCTACTCCGCCATTGAGCAGTTCTTC
TRBV7-2	13	.	TRBJ1-1	.	CASSSYRNTEAFF	TGTGCCAGCAGCTCTTACAGGAACACTGAAGCTTTCTTT
TRBV7-3	18	.	TRBJ2-2	.	CASSLRPAGTVNTGELFF	TGTGCCAGCAGCTTAAGGCCGGCGGGGACGGTGAACACCGGGGAGCTGTTTTTT
TRBV24-1	17	TRBD2	TRBJ2-1	.	CATSDPKTSGGYNEQFF	TGTGCCACCAGTGATCCTAAGACTAGCGGGGGTTACAATGAGCAGTTCTTC
TRBV18	19	.	TRBJ1-1	.	CASSPNHGSARLASTEAFF	TGTGCCAGCTCACCAAACCACGGTAGTGCCCGCCTCGCGAGCACTGAAGCTTTCTTT
TRBV28	12	.	TRBJ2-1	.	CAYGFLDNEQFF	TGTGCCTACGGGTTCCTTGACAATGAGCAGTTCTTC
TRBV2	19	TRBD1	TRBJ1-2	.	CASSERPGGVTGGQDGYTF	TGTGCCAGCAGTGAAAGGCCCGGGGGCGTTACAGGGGGACAGGATGGCTACACCTTC
TRBV21-1	17	.	TRBJ1-4	.	CASSKEDREAANEKLFF	TGTGCCAGCAGCAAAGAAGACAGGGAGGCGGCTAATGAAAAACTGTTTTTT
TRBV19	12	.	TRBJ1-1	.	CASSIKGGRSDF	TGTGCCAGTAGTATAAAAGGCGGAAGATCCGATTTT
TRBV2	16	TRBD1	TRBJ1-2	.	CASSVGQGATLYGYTF	TGTGCCAGCAGTGTGGGACAGGGGGCTACCCTCTATGGCTACACCTTC
TRBV9	14	.	TRBJ1-3	.	CASSVAGNGNTIYF	TGTGCCAGCAGCGTGGCAGGGAATGGAAACACCATATATTTT
TRBV19	15	.	TRBJ1-2	once	CASSTQGKGILGYTF	TGTGCCAGTAGTACTCAGGGAAAAGGAATTCTCGGCTACACCTTC
TRBV28	14	TRBD1	TRBJ1-5	.	CASSRQGAGQPQHF	TGTGCCAGCAGCCGACAGGGTGCAGGTCAGCCCCAGCATTTT
TRBV6-6	15	.	TRBJ1-3	once	CASSYPGERGNTIYF	TGTGCCAGCAGTTACCCAGGCGAAAGGGGAAACACCATATATTTT
TRBV3-1/TRBV3-2	15	.	TRBJ2-6	.	CASSQAIPGANVLTF	TGTGCCAGCAGCCAAGCCATCCCTGGGGCCAACGTCCTGACTTTC
TRBV3-1/TRBV3-2	15	TRBD1	TRBJ2-1	.	CASSQGDRVHNEQFF	TGTGCCAGCAGCCAGGGGGACAGGGTCCACAATGAGCAGTTCTTC
TRBV24-1	16	TRBD1	TRBJ2-7	.	CATSDSGTGKGYEQYF	TGTGCCACCAGTGATTCCGGGACAGGGAAAGGCTACGAGCAGTACTTC
TRBV5-4	19	TRBD2	TRBJ2-2	.	CASSFPKTSGGSNTGELFF	TGTGCCAGCAGCTTCCCCAAGACTAGCGGGGGATCGAACACCGGGGAGCTGTTTTTT
TRBV6-1	13	.	TRBJ1-3	few	CASSEGQGNTIYF	TGTGCCAGCAGTGAAGGACAGGGAAACACCATATATTTT
TRBV27	13	.	TRBJ2-6	.	CASSLLGANVLTF	TGTGCCAGCAGTTTACTCGGGGCCAACGTCCTGACTTTC
TRBV9	14	.	TRBJ2-1	.	CASSVRGQGNEQFF	TGTGCCAGCAGCGTAAGAGGCCAGGGAAATGAGCAGTTCTTC
TRBV7-2	15	TRBD1	TRBJ2-1	.	CASSHGDRRNNEQFF	TGTGCCAGCAGCCATGGGGACAGGCGGAACAATGAGCAGTTCTTC
TRBV5-1	14	TRBD1	TRBJ2-7	.	CASSAGTGDYEQYF	TGCGCCAGCAGCGCCGGGACAGGCGACTACGAGCAGTACTTC
TRBV12-5	15	.	TRBJ2-5	.	CASGLVREQQETQYF	TGTGCTAGTGGTTTGGTAAGAGAACAGCAAGAGACCCAGTACTTC
TRBV21-1	14	.	TRBJ2-3	.	CASKAGESTDTQYF	TGTGCCAGCAAGGCCGGAGAATCCACAGATACGCAGTATTTT
TRBV6-4	13	.	TRBJ1-6	.	CASSRGDSSPLHF	TGTGCCAGCAGTCGGGGGGATAGTTCACCCCTCCACTTT
TRBV9	14	.	TRBJ1-2	few	CASSVDQGSYGYTF	TGTGCCAGCAGCGTAGACCAGGGTAGCTATGGCTACACCTTC
TRBV12-3/TRBV12-4	12	.	TRBJ2-7	.	CASSLVFGGQYF	TGTGCCAGCAGTTTAGTATTTGGCGGGCAGTACTTC
TRBV18	14	TRBD1	TRBJ2-7	.	CASSRDRGNYEQYF	TGTGCCAGCTCGCGGGACAGGGGCAACTACGAGCAGTACTTC
TRBV21-1	16	.	TRBJ1-2	.	CASNSLGQVFTYGYIF	TGTGCCAGCAACTCCCTGGGACAGGTTTTTACCTATGGCTACATCTTC